This T cell receptor (beta chain) was found in a study of CD8+CD57+ T cells in acquired aplastic anemia. Study in general: Sorted CD4+ and CD8+ cells gave a mean 3.2 ug DNA, range roughly 0.18 to 27.4 ug.

This clonotype was seen a handful of times. What it binds is unknown. The patients chosen for sequencing had shown expansion of CD8+CD57+ cells (detected by flow cytometry). All patients were therapy-naive when blood was sampled. Genomic DNA provided the template from which TCR beta VDJ and CDR3 profiles were obtained. TCRdb used MiXCR to reprocess the reads, holding one entry per CDR3 protein. This sample has about 120,000 distinct CDR3 sequences, with about 60% found just once. General study points: Some 29 shared CD8+ CDR3s appeared highly expressed within patients' immunodominant clones. Patients showed no significant difference from controls in CD8+ Simpson's diversity.

The germline gives CDR1 WSHSY, CDR2 SAAADI. There are 15 residues in the CDR3. Germline trimming cut 6 bases from V and 6 bases from J; bases unmatched to any gene: 10. The V gene is TRBV10-2, the J gene TRBJ2-3; TRBD2 agrees at 9 bases. The TCR originated in a human donor with aplastic anemia. Sequencing was performed on sorted CD4+, CD8+, or CD8+CD57+ T cells (not recorded which) from PBMCs. CDR3 nucleotides: TGCGCCAGCAGCCTACCGGGGGCGGGAGGGGATACGCAGTATTTT. It specifies CASSLPGAGGDTQYF.